This entry lists 5 T cell receptor beta chains sequenced from one sample in a study of cytomegalovirus exposure and HLA in healthy donors. In the PCR, 60 Vbeta and 13 Jbeta primers were used. Data came from immunoSEQ multiplex PCR; TCRdb stores just in-frame clones and leaves some out. The data show approximately 170,000 clones, more than 60% seen once. Sequenced sample: PBMCs. The receptors derive from a male donor in good health and CMV-seronegative.

This clone appeared once. This rearrangement joins TRBV5-4 to TRBJ2-5, with 12 nucleotides matching TRBD2. V gave up 0 bases and J gave up 11 bases; unmatched junction bases: 8. The CDR3 loop spans 15 amino acids. Germline loops: CDR1 SGHNT, CDR2 YYREEE (reference sequence). Written as DNA, the CDR3 is TGTGCCAGCAGCTTGGCGACTAGCGGGGGTTTGGAGCAGTACTTC. The encoded protein is CASSLATSGGLEQYF. Full variable domain (outside the CDR3, taken from reference TRBV5-4 and TRBJ2-5): ETGVTQSPTHLIKTRGQQVTLRCSSQSGHNTVSWYQQALGQGPQFIFQYYREEENGRGNFPPRFSGLQFPNYSSELNVNALELDDSALYLCASSLATSGGLEQYFGPGTRLLVL.

This clone showed up just once. The CDR3 sequence is CASSSQGRGEAFF. CDR3 coding DNA: TGTGCCAGCAGCTCGCAGGGGAGGGGTGAAGCTTTCTTT. This rearrangement joins TRBV11-3 to TRBJ1-1, with D perhaps matching TRBD1 (6 bases). CDR1 SGHNT and CDR2 YENEEA come from the germline V gene. Trimming shortened V by 4 bases and J by 7 bases, and 13 bases separated the two germline ends. The CDR3 length is 13 residues.

This sequence joins TRBV9 and TRBJ1-1; D gene ambiguous. V lost 4 bases to trimming and J lost 2 bases, with 18 bases between them. Per the germline V gene, CDR1 is SGDLS and CDR2 is YYNGEE. There are 16 residues in the CDR3. The CDR3 loop reads CASSPRTERDNTEAFF. CDR3 coding DNA: TGTGCCAGCAGCCCCCGGACGGAGCGGGATAACACTGAAGCTTTCTTT. The complete variable domain, with remaining parts taken from reference TRBV9 and TRBJ1-1, reads DSGVTQTPKHLITATGQRVTLRCSPRSGDLSVYWYQQSLDQGLQFLIQYYNGEERAKGNILERFSAQQFPDLHSELNLSSLELGDSALYFCASSPRTERDNTEAFFGQGTRLTVV.

The genes are TRBV27 and TRBJ1-5, with D possibly matching TRBD1 (5 bases). The CDR3 is made up of 14 amino acids. Germline CDR1 MNHEY, CDR2 SMNVEV (reference sequence). V was pared by 2 bases and J by 3 bases, with 8 bases between. This CDR3 reads CASSLAGHNQPQHF. The CDR3 coding sequence is TGTGCCAGCAGTTTAGCGGGGCACAATCAGCCCCAGCATTTT.

The rearrangement uses TRBV19 and TRBJ2-5, with TRBD2 matching over 7 bases. The germline V gene has CDR1 LNHDA and CDR2 SQIVND (reference sequence). J was trimmed by 1 base and V by 5 bases; bases with no gene match: 1. CDR3 length: 13 amino acids. In DNA form, the CDR3 reads TGTGCCAGTAGTCCTAGCGGCCAAGAGACCCAGTACTTC. Its translation: CASSPSGQETQYF.